These 11 T cell receptor beta chains share one sample of origin, sequenced in a study of control samples from healthy donors and cancer patients. Generated by immunoSEQ multiplex PCR, the TCRdb table keeps only in-frame clones and is missing some. Altogether tens of thousands of clones are present, about 88% being singletons, with the ten largest covering roughly 14%. Sequenced input: blood. The receptors here all came from a woman in her seventies in good health.

The J gene is TRBJ1-2, the V gene TRBV7-2; D remains unclear. The germline V and J ends were trimmed by 3 bases and 7 bases, with 9 bases remaining between them. The CDR3 has 12 residues. In germline, CDR1 is SGHTA, CDR2 FQGNSA. The CDR3 is CASSFAAGGYTF. The CDR3 nucleotides read TGTGCCAGCAGCTTCGCCGCCGGTGGCTACACCTTC.

In nucleotides, the CDR3 is TGTGCCAGCAGCTTTACCGTAAACGAAAAACTGTTTTTT. Translating it yields CASSFTVNEKLFF. The V call is TRBV7-2, the J call TRBJ1-4; D is uncertain. V was clipped by 3 bases and J by 8 bases, with 10 bases between them. The CDR3 is made up of 13 amino acids. Germline CDR1 reads SGHTA; CDR2 reads FQGNSA.

Of note for this clone: The same CDR3 can be traced to other DNA sequences in this sample. The gene calls are TRBV5-1 and TRBJ1-1; tentatively, D is TRBD1 (6 bases). CDR1 SGHRS and CDR2 YFSETQ come from the germline V gene. V lost 2 bases and J lost 5, with 13 bases in between. The CDR3 runs to 14 residues. The DNA for the CDR3 is TGCGCCAGCAGCTTAGGGGGAGGTAGAACTGAAGCTTTCTTT. It translates to CASSLGGGRTEAFF.

The chain recombines TRBV15 with TRBJ1-2; tentatively, D is TRBD1 (6 bases). The CDR3 extends over 16 amino acids. Germline V CDR1 and CDR2: LNHNV, YYDKDF (reference sequence). Trimming took 0 bases from V and 8 from J, leaving 19 bases between them. CDR3 amino acids: CATSRDFAGGMRGYTF. For the CDR3, the DNA is TGTGCCACCAGCAGAGATTTTGCGGGGGGCATGAGGGGCTACACCTTC.

Here the CDR3 reads CASAPGPVISNQPQHF. CDR3 sequence (DNA): TGTGCTAGTGCTCCCGGTCCGGTAATTAGCAATCAGCCCCAGCATTTT. This chain joins TRBV12-5 and TRBJ1-5, with D hard to call. The germline V and J ends were trimmed by 7 bases and 0 bases, with 16 bases remaining between them. This CDR3 spans 16 amino acids. Germline CDR1 is LGHNT and CDR2 is FRNRAP.

The V call is TRBV10-3, the J call TRBJ2-7; the D gene could be TRBD1 or TRBD2 (6 bases each). This CDR3 is 13 amino acids long. V lost 7 bases to trimming and J lost 6 bases, with 16 bases between them. Germline V lookup: CDR1 ENHRY, CDR2 SYGVKD. The CDR3 DNA reads as TGTGCCATCAATGGGGGGCGCAGGGTCGAGCAGTACTTC. It is translated as CAINGGRRVEQYF.

The V and J genes are TRBV4-1 and TRBJ1-1, with D maybe TRBD1 (6 bases). The V end was cut by 3 bases, the J end by 0 bases, with 17 bases between. Germline lookup yields CDR1 MGHRA and CDR2 YSYEKL. This CDR3 is 17 amino acids long. The CDR3 DNA follows: TGCGCCAGCAGCCAGGGACCCCCAGGGGAGCTGAACACTGAAGCTTTCTTT. Encoded protein: CASSQGPPGELNTEAFF.

This clone came up a few times. The chain has TRBV25-1 and TRBJ1-1, with D perhaps TRBD1 (6 bases). The CDR3 spans 14 residues. The V gene lost 5 bases and the J gene lost 1 base, with 11 bases spanning the gap. Germline lookup yields CDR1 MGHDK and CDR2 SYGVNS. The CDR3: CASSHRAANTEAFF. CDR3 nucleotide sequence: TGTGCCAGCAGTCACAGGGCAGCGAACACTGAAGCTTTCTTT.

This clone was picked up one time. The gene calls are TRBV2 and TRBJ2-2; 12 positions agree with TRBD2. Per germline, CDR1 SNHLY and CDR2 FYNNEI. The CDR3 is made up of 18 amino acids. Germline trimming cut 3 bases from V and 5 bases from J; bases unmatched to any gene: 10. CDR3: CASSDPLAGGPRTGELFF. The CDR3 nucleotides read TGTGCCAGCAGTGACCCCCTAGCGGGGGGGCCAAGGACCGGGGAGCTGTTTTTT.

The gene calls are TRBV18 and TRBJ1-1; D call uncertain. V lost 2 bases and J lost 9, with 16 bases in between. Germline CDR1 reads KGHSH; CDR2 reads LQKENI. The CDR3 contains 14 residues. This chain's CDR3 is CASSPEAIRSQAFF. CDR3 nucleotide sequence: TGTGCCAGCTCACCAGAGGCCATAAGGAGTCAAGCTTTCTTT.

The rearrangement links TRBV19 to TRBJ2-1, with unresolved D. With 6 bases removed from V and 4 bases from J, the gap between germline ends came to 19 bases. The germline V gene has CDR1 LNHDA and CDR2 SQIVND (reference sequence). The CDR3 extends over 16 amino acids. This CDR3 reads CASRSPLRPGYNEQFF. The CDR3 DNA follows: TGTGCCAGTAGAAGCCCCCTCCGGCCCGGGTACAATGAGCAGTTCTTC.